This entry lists 29 T cell receptor beta chains sequenced from one sample in a study of T-cell reconstitution after alpha-beta-depleted transplantation in children. The library targeted TCRbeta and was prepared with unique molecular identifiers. MiXCR, applied by TCRdb to the PCR reads, yields one record per CDR3 protein. The top ten clones hold 5% to 6% of a sample with some 490,000 distinct CDR3 sequences, under 15% of them seen once. Sequences were derived from PBMCs from the stem cell graft donor, sampled from the stem cell graft. These receptors came from a human donor who donated a stem cell graft to a child with combined immunodeficiency.

The chain couples TRBV29-1 to TRBJ1-1, with D maybe TRBD1 (5 bases). CDR3 length: 15 residues. Trimming pared 4 bases from V and 0 bases from J, leaving 15 bases between. Germline CDR1 reads SQVTM; CDR2 reads ANQGSEA. The CDR3 here is CSVVCDGGLNTEAFF. For the CDR3, the DNA is TGCAGCGTTGTCTGTGACGGGGGTTTGAACACTGAAGCTTTCTTT.

In its sample, this clonotype was seen a few times. The chain carries TRBV10-3 and TRBJ1-1; D remains ambiguous. The V end was cut by 0 bases, the J end by 1 base, with 12 bases between. The CDR3 has 16 amino acids. Germline values: CDR1 ENHRY, CDR2 SYGVKD. The CDR3 DNA follows: TGTGCCATCAGTGAGTCGGAGGTTTTGAGGAACACTGAAGCTTTCTTT. Protein: CAISESEVLRNTEAFF.

The chain recombines TRBV11-3 with TRBJ2-1, with TRBD2 matching over 7 bases. The CDR3 covers 15 residues. CDR1 is SGHNT, CDR2 YENEEA, per germline. V shed 3 bases, J shed 7 bases, and the junction held 9 bases outside the gene matches. CDR3 protein: CASSLLAALGNEQFF. CDR3 coding DNA: TGTGCCAGCAGCTTGCTAGCGGCTCTAGGGAATGAGCAGTTCTTC.

This clonotype was seen a few times. The V and J genes are TRBV29-1 and TRBJ2-5; TRBD1 is a possible D gene (5 bases). Trimming stripped 7 bases from V and 5 bases from J, with 17 bases between. This CDR3 contains 13 residues. Germline-derived CDR1 and CDR2 are SQVTM and ANQGSEA. The CDR3 DNA reads TGCAGCGCCCACGGACAAGGGCGGGAGACCCAGTACTTC. Translating it yields CSAHGQGRETQYF.

This clonotype was counted many times. The CDR3 DNA reads as TGTGCCAGCGTAGACACTGAAGCTTTCTTT. Its translation is CASVDTEAFF. The chain couples TRBV28 to TRBJ1-1; D is unclear. Germline lookup yields CDR1 MDHEN and CDR2 SYDVKM. The CDR3 is made up of 10 amino acids. The V end was cut by 8 bases, the J end by 3 bases, with 4 bases between.

CDR3 sequence: CASSLMGTINEQFF. CDR3 nucleotides: TGTGCCAGCAGCTTGATGGGGACCATCAATGAGCAGTTCTTC. The V gene is TRBV5-6, the J gene TRBJ2-1; the D call may be TRBD1 or TRBD2 (5 bases each). This CDR3 region has 14 residues. The ends were cut back, 1 base at V and 6 bases at J, with 11 bases in the middle. CDR1 and CDR2 (germline): SGHDT, YYEEEE.

This clonotype has ten or more counts. The J gene is TRBJ2-3, the V gene TRBV27, with a possible D match to TRBD2 (6 bases). Trimming removed 3 bases at V and 1 base at J, with 14 bases between. CDR1 and CDR2 (germline): MNHEY, SMNVEV (reference sequence). CDR3 length: 16 residues. CDR3 residues: CASSFQLATGTDTQYF. The CDR3, as DNA: TGTGCCAGCAGTTTTCAACTAGCTACGGGCACAGATACGCAGTATTTT.

The V gene is TRBV7-9, the J gene TRBJ2-7; no clear D. The V gene lost 7 bases and the J gene lost 3 bases, with 16 bases spanning the gap. CDR3 length: 14 residues. Germline values: CDR1 SEHNR, CDR2 FQNEAQ (reference sequence). CDR3 coding DNA: TGTGCCAGCACCACTTATGGTCTGGGCTACGAGCAGTACTTC. It translates to CASTTYGLGYEQYF.

This clonotype was recorded many times. The gene calls are TRBV4-3 and TRBJ2-5; 8 bases match TRBD2. The trim removed 2 bases at V and 1 base at J, leaving 6 bases unmatched. CDR3 length: 16 amino acids. Looked up from germline, CDR1 is LGHNA and CDR2 is YSLEER. The CDR3 loop is CASSQSGRGGQETQYF. As DNA, the CDR3 is TGCGCCAGCAGCCAATCAGGACGGGGGGGCCAAGAGACCCAGTACTTC.

This clonotype was seen a handful of times. V gene TRBV29-1 combines with J gene TRBJ1-1, with 8 nucleotides matching TRBD1. The CDR3 spans 13 residues. The V and J ends lost 7 bases and 6 bases, in that order; junction bases with no gene match: 10. CDR1 and CDR2 (germline): SQVTM, ANQGSEA. CDR3 coding DNA: TGCAGCGCCAACGGACAGGGAAGGGCTGAAGCTTTCTTT. Translated, it gives CSANGQGRAEAFF.

This clonotype was seen many times. The J gene is TRBJ2-1, the V gene TRBV5-1, with D uncertain. The CDR3 has 13 residues. In germline, CDR1 is SGHRS, CDR2 YFSETQ. The V and J ends lost 4 bases and 9 bases respectively, with 14 bases between them. CDR3: CASSTGPDGEQFF. The CDR3, as DNA: TGCGCCAGCAGCACTGGACCGGACGGTGAGCAGTTCTTC.

Only a few counts were recorded for this clonotype. The J gene is TRBJ2-3, the V gene TRBV30; 10 nucleotides align to TRBD2. Trimming removed 2 bases from V and 5 bases from J; junction bases left unmatched: 7. Germline values: CDR1 GTSNPN, CDR2 SVGIG (reference sequence). The CDR3 covers 15 residues. The CDR3 region has the DNA TGTGCCTGGAGTTTTCTTAGCGGGAGGAGAGATACGCAGTATTTT. Translated: CAWSFLSGRRDTQYF.

This chain uses TRBV29-1 with TRBJ2-2, with 7 bases that match TRBD1. CDR3 length equals 14 residues. Germline assignment: CDR1 SQVTM and CDR2 ANQGSEA. Trimming cost V 4 bases and J 5 bases; bases outside gene matches: 7. The CDR3 here is CSVVSPGGTGELFF. As DNA, the CDR3 is TGCAGCGTTGTTTCGCCAGGGGGTACCGGGGAGCTGTTTTTT.

This clonotype occurred many times. This chain uses TRBV4-3 with TRBJ2-7; 12 bases fit TRBD1. V lost 0 bases to trimming and J lost 5 bases; unmatched junction nucleotides: 5. CDR1 LGHNA and CDR2 YSLEER come from the germline V gene. The CDR3 length is 16 residues. The CDR3: CASSQEWGTGGHEQYF. The CDR3 coding sequence is TGCGCCAGCAGCCAAGAATGGGGGACAGGGGGCCACGAGCAGTACTTC.

The genes are TRBV6-1 and TRBJ1-5, with D unclear. This CDR3 has 13 amino acids. With 2 bases removed from V and 5 bases from J, the gap between germline ends came to 7 bases. CDR1 is MNHNS and CDR2 is SASEGT in the germline V gene. CDR3 DNA sequence: TGTGCCAGCAGTGAACCCCAATATCAGCCCCAGCATTTT. Translating gives CASSEPQYQPQHF.

This clonotype was seen more than once but under ten times. The V gene is TRBV4-1, the J gene TRBJ1-1; 7 positions agree with TRBD1. The germline CDR1 and CDR2 sequences are MGHRA and YSYEKL. There are 15 residues in the CDR3. V was pared by 0 bases and J by 5 bases, with 6 bases of the junction left unmatched. The CDR3 reads CASSQEGTAGTEAFF. The CDR3, as DNA: TGCGCCAGCAGCCAAGAGGGGACAGCGGGTACTGAAGCTTTCTTT.

The chain has TRBV19 and TRBJ1-5; TRBD1 aligns across 9 bases. After removal of 3 bases from V and 2 bases from J, the junction contained 8 bases not matched to a gene. This CDR3 spans 17 amino acids. Germline V gene sequence: CDR1 LNHDA, CDR2 SQIVND (reference sequence). As DNA, the CDR3 is TGTGCCAGTAGTATCCACTCACAGGGGGCTGGCAATCAGCCCCAGCATTTT. It encodes CASSIHSQGAGNQPQHF.

The CDR3 spells CASSQDYWGVNTGELFF. As DNA, the CDR3 is TGCGCCAGCAGCCAAGATTACTGGGGAGTCAACACCGGGGAGCTGTTTTTT. The V and J genes are TRBV4-3 and TRBJ2-2, with D possibly TRBD2 on 5 matching bases. V lost 0 bases, J lost 2 bases, and 13 bases lay in between. The CDR3 spans 17 residues. Germline V gene data show CDR1 as LGHNA and CDR2 as YSLEER.

This clonotype turned up a few times. V usage is TRBV20-1 and J usage is TRBJ2-7; D not certain. The CDR3 is 14 residues long. Trimming left V 3 bases short and J 3 bases short, with 15 bases between. Per the germline V gene, CDR1 is DFQATT and CDR2 is SNEGSKA (reference sequence). The CDR3 sequence is CSASNTWVSYEQYF. CDR3 sequence (DNA): TGCAGTGCTAGTAACACTTGGGTGAGCTACGAGCAGTACTTC.

This clonotype has a count of ten or more. V is TRBV9 and J is TRBJ2-3; D call uncertain. There are 14 residues in the CDR3. CDR1 is SGDLS, CDR2 YYNGEE, per germline. Trimming left V 2 bases short and J 0 bases short, with 7 bases between. CDR3 DNA: TGTGCCAGCAGCGTCAGTACTAGCACAGATACGCAGTATTTT. This gives the protein CASSVSTSTDTQYF.

The chain links TRBV15 to TRBJ1-4; TRBD1 agrees at 8 bases. In germline, CDR1 is LNHNV, CDR2 YYDKDF (reference sequence). V trimming: 1 base; J trimming: 2 bases; junction bases outside the gene matches: 3. There are 16 residues in the CDR3. The DNA for the CDR3 is TGTGCCACCAGCAGAGTGCCAGGGGGCACTAATGAAAAACTGTTTTTT. Its protein product is CATSRVPGGTNEKLFF.

This clonotype was recorded many times. The genes are TRBV27 and TRBJ2-6; weak D call: TRBD2 (6 bases). The CDR3 runs 15 residues. The germline gives CDR1 MNHEY, CDR2 SMNVEV (reference sequence). V was clipped by 1 base and J by 2 bases, with 6 bases between them. This CDR3 reads CASSLWRAGANVLTF. DNA of the CDR3: TGTGCCAGCAGTTTATGGAGGGCTGGGGCCAACGTCCTGACTTTC.

This clonotype was seen a few times. The chain has TRBV12-3 or TRBV12-4 and TRBJ2-2, with D possibly matching TRBD2 (5 bases). Trimming pared 2 bases from V and 6 bases from J, leaving 16 bases between. The CDR3 length is 16 residues. The CDR3 is CASSLTRLSVAGELFF. CDR3 coding DNA: TGTGCCAGCAGTTTAACACGCCTTAGCGTGGCCGGGGAGCTGTTTTTT.

The chain couples TRBV9 to TRBJ2-6, with 7 bases matching TRBD1. This CDR3 is 18 amino acids long. Trimming removed 3 bases from V and 0 bases from J; junction bases left unmatched: 9. From germline, CDR1 is SGDLS and CDR2 YYNGEE. CDR3: CASSARTGQGSGANVLTF. CDR3 nucleotide sequence: TGTGCCAGCAGCGCCCGGACAGGCCAAGGCTCTGGGGCCAACGTCCTGACTTTC.

The chain uses TRBV15 and TRBJ2-7; D may be TRBD1 (6 bases). The CDR3 sequence is 15 residues long. In germline, CDR1 is LNHNV, CDR2 YYDKDF (reference sequence). V shed 3 bases and J shed 5 bases, with 17 bases lying between them. The CDR3 DNA follows: TGTGCCACCAGCAGGCAGGGGCGAGGTTACCACGAGCAGTACTTC. Translated, it gives CATSRQGRGYHEQYF.

The chain carries TRBV9 and TRBJ1-2, with 8 bases identical to TRBD1. CDR3 length: 15 amino acids. V gave up 3 bases and J gave up 1 base; unmatched junction bases: 5. Per germline, CDR1 SGDLS and CDR2 YYNGEE. The CDR3 reads CASSELDRGNYGYTF. CDR3 coding DNA: TGTGCCAGCAGCGAACTAGACAGGGGTAACTATGGCTACACCTTC.

The rearrangement joins TRBV13 to TRBJ1-5; D is perhaps TRBD1 (6 bases). CDR1 is PRHDT, CDR2 FYEKMQ, per germline (reference sequence). Trimming pared 4 bases from V and 2 bases from J, leaving 12 bases between. The CDR3 consists of 15 residues. CDR3 sequence: CASSSRQEGNQPQHF. Here the CDR3 DNA reads TGTGCCAGCAGCTCAAGACAGGAGGGCAATCAGCCCCAGCATTTT.

The chain links TRBV6-5 to TRBJ2-5; D might be TRBD1 (5 bases). The CDR3 contains 16 residues. With 2 bases removed from V and 2 bases from J, the gap between germline ends came to 15 bases. Germline CDR1 and CDR2: MNHEY and SVGAGI. The CDR3 region is CASSYTFRQNQETQYF. The CDR3 region has the DNA TGTGCCAGCAGTTACACATTTCGACAGAATCAAGAGACCCAGTACTTC.

The chain recombines TRBV5-6 with TRBJ2-1; no reliable D call. Germline V CDR1 and CDR2: SGHDT, YYEEEE. This CDR3 has 12 amino acids. Between the trimmed V and J ends, which lost 1 base and 7 bases, there was a span of 6 bases. CDR3 amino acids: CASSLPPNEQFF. The CDR3 region has the DNA TGTGCCAGCAGCTTGCCTCCTAATGAGCAGTTCTTC.